This T cell receptor (beta chain) was profiled in a study of PD-1 blockade in classical Hodgkin lymphoma. Whole-study findings and limits: What drove the repertoire differences, possibly disease activity or prior therapy, has not been defined.

TCRdb keeps only in-frame clones here, not all; method: immunoSEQ multiplex PCR. The sample shows under 40,000 clones, about nine tenths of them seen only once. The time point: newly diagnosed, previously untreated cHL patient sample. Magnetic negative selection served to purify CD4+ T cells out of PBMCs that had been thawed. A comparison was provided by newly diagnosed, untreated classical Hodgkin lymphoma PBMCs. The CDR3 sequence is 16 residues long. V lost 0 bases, J lost 4 bases, and 14 bases lay in between. Germline V gene data show CDR1 as SGHRS and CDR2 as YFSETQ. A note on this clone: Antigen: not known.

The sequence came from a human donor with classical Hodgkin lymphoma. The chain employs TRBV5-1 and TRBJ1-3; D may be TRBD1 (5 bases). Sequenced material: CD4+ T cells from blood. This chain's CDR3 is CASSLGSPGRGNTIYF. The CDR3 DNA is TGCGCCAGCAGCTTGGGATCACCAGGGAGGGGAAACACCATATATTTT.